One sample yielded the 10 T cell receptor beta chains listed below, sequenced in a study of blood T cell repertoires in COVID-19. Profiling relied on immunoSEQ multiplex PCR, and the TCRdb table lists in-frame clones only, not all of them. The sample consists of roughly 340,000 clones, 90% to 95% of them appearing once. The source material was peripheral blood. Every receptor here comes from a woman under 30 who had recovered from COVID-19.

The chain links TRBV11-2 to TRBJ1-1; tentative D call: TRBD1 (5 bases). Between the trimmed V and J ends, which lost 5 bases and 8 bases, there was a span of 15 bases. The CDR3 runs 13 residues. CDR1 is SGHAT and CDR2 is FQNNGV in the germline V gene. The CDR3 sequence is CASSAREFSEAFF. CDR3 sequence (DNA): TGTGCCAGCAGCGCCAGGGAATTCTCGGAAGCTTTCTTT.

The chain uses TRBV5-4 and TRBJ2-5; the D gene is possibly TRBD1 (5 bases). V was clipped by 1 base and J by 3 bases, with 10 bases between them. The CDR3 has 14 residues. Per the germline V gene, CDR1 is SGHNT and CDR2 is YYREEE (reference sequence). CDR3 nucleotides: TGTGCCAGCAGCTTGATAGGGGCCGAAGAGACCCAGTACTTC. Encoded protein: CASSLIGAEETQYF.

The chain employs TRBV5-1 and TRBJ2-1; 8 nucleotides match TRBD2. This CDR3 region has 17 residues. V lost 2 bases, J lost 2 bases, and 9 bases stayed unmatched. The germline CDR1 and CDR2 sequences are SGHRS and YFSETQ. DNA of the CDR3: TGCGCCAGCAGCTTTGGGGATCGGGAGGGCCCCTACAATGAGCAGTTCTTC. Translating it yields CASSFGDREGPYNEQFF.

The chain couples TRBV6-5 to TRBJ2-5; 10 bases agree with TRBD2. From germline, CDR1 is MNHEY and CDR2 SVGAGI. This CDR3 has 15 amino acids. Trimming cost V 8 bases and J 6 bases; bases outside gene matches: 12. CDR3 in DNA: TGTGCCAGCCGCTGGCTAGCGGGAGAGGGGCAGACCCAGTACTTC. This encodes CASRWLAGEGQTQYF.

The chain recombines TRBV4-1 with TRBJ2-4, with D possibly matching TRBD2 (5 bases). Germline V gives CDR1 MGHRA, CDR2 YSYEKL. The length of the CDR3 is 18 residues. The V end lost 5 bases, the J end lost 0 bases, and 20 bases lay between the germline ends. CDR3 in DNA: TGCGCCAGCAGCGAATATTCCATGGGAGAGCTAGCCAAAAACATTCAGTACTTC. Translated: CASSEYSMGELAKNIQYF.

This clone was found a few times. The chain has TRBV7-2 and TRBJ1-5, with D tentatively TRBD1 (6 bases). This CDR3 spans 14 amino acids. Between the trimmed V and J ends, which lost 5 bases and 7 bases, there was a span of 15 bases. The germline V gene has CDR1 SGHTA and CDR2 FQGNSA. This CDR3 is CASSVTGLGQPQHF. CDR3 sequence (DNA): TGTGCCAGCAGCGTGACAGGCCTGGGGCAGCCCCAGCATTTT.

The rearrangement uses TRBV2 and TRBJ1-1, with D unclear. V lost 6 bases and J lost 1, with 9 bases in between. The CDR3 sequence is 13 residues long. Germline CDR1 SNHLY, CDR2 FYNNEI. Here the CDR3 DNA reads TGTGCCAGCAGAGGAGACTGGAACACTGAAGCTTTCTTT. Its translation: CASRGDWNTEAFF.

The chain couples TRBV30 to TRBJ1-5; maybe TRBD1 (5 bases). The CDR3 has 16 residues. Germline V gene data show CDR1 as GTSNPN and CDR2 as SVGIG (reference sequence). Trimming pared 0 bases from V and 1 base from J, leaving 13 bases between. The CDR3 loop reads CAWSVSAGSSNQPQHF. The CDR3 region has the DNA TGTGCCTGGAGTGTAAGTGCAGGGTCGAGCAATCAGCCCCAGCATTTT.

This sequence joins TRBV24-1 and TRBJ1-3; D gene unclear. The germline CDR1 and CDR2 sequences are KGHDR and SFDVKD. V was pared by 3 bases and J by 8 bases, with 7 bases between. The CDR3 is made up of 12 amino acids. CDR3 nucleotides: TGTGCCACCAGTGATGAGCTTGACACCATATATTTT. It yields the protein CATSDELDTIYF.

The sample holds a few counts of this clone. The chain uses TRBV5-6 and TRBJ1-5; possibly TRBD1 for D (5 bases). Trimming shortened V by 3 bases and J by 7 bases, and 14 bases separated the two germline ends. This CDR3 region has 14 residues. The germline CDR1 and CDR2 sequences are SGHDT and YYEEEE. The CDR3 sequence: CASSSIRVGQPQHF. The DNA for the CDR3 is TGTGCCAGCAGCTCAATCAGGGTAGGGCAGCCCCAGCATTTT.